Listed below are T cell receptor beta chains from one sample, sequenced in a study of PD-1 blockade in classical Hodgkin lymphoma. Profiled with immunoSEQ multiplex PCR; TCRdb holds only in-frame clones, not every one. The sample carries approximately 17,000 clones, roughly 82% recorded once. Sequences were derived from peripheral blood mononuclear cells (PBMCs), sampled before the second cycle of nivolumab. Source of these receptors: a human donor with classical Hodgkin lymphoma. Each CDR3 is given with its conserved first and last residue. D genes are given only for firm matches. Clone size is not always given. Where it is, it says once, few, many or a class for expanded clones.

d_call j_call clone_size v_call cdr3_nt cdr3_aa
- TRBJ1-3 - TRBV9 TGTGCCAGCAGCGTTGAGGGCTCTGGAAACACCATATATTTT CASSVEGSGNTIYF
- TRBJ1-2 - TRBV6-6 TGTGCCAGCAGTACAAACAGGGATTTGAAGGGCGGCTACACCTTC CASSTNRDLKGGYTF
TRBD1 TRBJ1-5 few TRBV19 TGTGCCAGTAGTGATCTCCCCTCGACAGGGCTAGGGCCCCAGCATTTT CASSDLPSTGLGPQHF
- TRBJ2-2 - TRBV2 TGTGCCAGCAGTGAAGAGAAGGCCGGGGAGCTGTTTTTT CASSEEKAGELFF
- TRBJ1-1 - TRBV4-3 TGCGCCAGCAGTCGCGTCAGGAACACTGAAGCTTTCTTT CASSRVRNTEAFF
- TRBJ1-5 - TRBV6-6 TGTGCCAGCACCGAAGTCGGGGGGATTAAGCCCCAGCATTTT CASTEVGGIKPQHF
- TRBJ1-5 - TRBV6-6 TGTGCCAGCAGCCCCCGCGGTCAGCCCCAGCATTTT CASSPRGQPQHF
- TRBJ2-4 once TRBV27 TGTGCCAGCAGCCCACAGGACAGCAAAAACATTCAGTACTTC CASSPQDSKNIQYF
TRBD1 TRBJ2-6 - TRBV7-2 TGTGCCAGTCACCGGGACAGACCCTCTGGGGCCAACGTCCTGACTTTC CASHRDRPSGANVLTF
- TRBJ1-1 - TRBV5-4 TGTGCCAGCAGCTTGCAGGGGAACACTGAAGCTTTCTTT CASSLQGNTEAFF
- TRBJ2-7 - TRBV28 TGTGCCAGCAGTTTTGGCTACGAGCAGTACTTC CASSFGYEQYF
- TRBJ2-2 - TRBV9 TGTGCCAGCAGCGTAGGAGGGGCCCCGAACACCGGGGAGCTGTTTTTT CASSVGGAPNTGELFF
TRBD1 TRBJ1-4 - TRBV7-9 TGTGCCACCCGCCAGGGGGCGTATGAAAAACTGTTTTTT CATRQGAYEKLFF